Presented here are 13 T cell receptor beta chains from one specimen sequenced in a study of PD-1 blockade in classical Hodgkin lymphoma. Measured with immunoSEQ multiplex PCR; TCRdb has only the in-frame clones, and not every one. Among about 59,000 clones listed, about 92% were seen once. Relapse after autologous stem cell transplantation occurred in every patient, and brentuximab vedotin exposure varied. Source: peripheral blood mononuclear cells (PBMCs), taken at baseline. These receptors were taken from a human donor with classical Hodgkin lymphoma.

The rearrangement links TRBV19 to TRBJ2-2; D may be TRBD1 (6 bases). Germline CDR1 and CDR2: LNHDA and SQIVND (reference sequence). The CDR3 covers 15 residues. V gave up 3 bases and J gave up 4 bases, with 12 bases separating them. Written as DNA, the CDR3 is TGTGCCAGTAGTATGGCAGGGGTTTTCACCGGGGAGCTGTTTTTT. This translates into CASSMAGVFTGELFF.

The V gene is TRBV28, the J gene TRBJ2-7; D is undetermined. The CDR3 covers 13 residues. Germline CDR1 MDHEN, CDR2 SYDVKM. Trimming took 3 bases from V and 0 from J, leaving 6 bases between them. Here the CDR3 reads CASSFYDSYEQYF. The DNA of the CDR3 is TGTGCCAGCAGTTTTTACGACTCCTACGAGCAGTACTTC.

The chain combines TRBV27 with TRBJ2-2; TRBD2 matches 8 bases. CDR3 length: 16 amino acids. V trimming: 6 bases; J trimming: 2 bases; junction bases outside the gene matches: 8. Germline V gene lookup returns CDR1 MNHEY and CDR2 SMNVEV (reference sequence). The DNA for the CDR3 is TGTGCCAGCAGAAACGCGGGGGGCCTCAACACCGGGGAGCTGTTTTTT. Translation: CASRNAGGLNTGELFF.

This clone came up a few times. The chain recombines TRBV18 with TRBJ2-5, with D possibly matching TRBD1 (5 bases). The CDR3 covers 12 residues. The V end was cut by 6 bases, the J end by 1 base, with 6 bases between. Germline CDR1 reads KGHSH; CDR2 reads LQKENI. CDR3 bases: TGTGCCAGCTCCCAGGGCCAAGAGACCCAGTACTTC. Translated, it gives CASSQGQETQYF. The full variable domain, rest sourced from reference TRBV18 and TRBJ2-5, is NAGVMQNPRHLVRRRGQEARLRCSPMKGHSHVYWYRQLPEEGLKFMVYLQKENIIDESGMPKERFSAEFPKEGPSILRIQQVVRGDSAAYFCASSQGQETQYFGPGTRLLVL.

The CDR3 sequence: CASSQGSGSSDTQYF. The CDR3 DNA is TGTGCCAGCAGCCAAGGATCAGGGAGCTCAGATACGCAGTATTTT. This chain connects TRBV4-2 to TRBJ2-3, with D perhaps TRBD1 or TRBD2 (5 bases each). CDR1 is LGHNA, CDR2 YNFKEQ, per germline. The CDR3 is 15 amino acids. The V gene lost 1 base and the J gene lost 4 bases, with 12 bases spanning the gap.

This sequence joins TRBV9 and TRBJ2-3; TRBD2 is a possible D gene (5 bases). Germline CDR1 SGDLS, CDR2 YYNGEE. V lost 2 bases and J 2 bases, leaving 9 bases between the germline ends. This CDR3 spans 14 amino acids. In DNA, the CDR3 is TGTGCCAGCAGCGTTCGACTAAACACAGATACGCAGTATTTT. It codes for CASSVRLNTDTQYF. Based on the CDR3 plus reference TRBV9 and TRBJ2-3, the full variable domain is DSGVTQTPKHLITATGQRVTLRCSPRSGDLSVYWYQQSLDQGLQFLIQYYNGEERAKGNILERFSAQQFPDLHSELNLSSLELGDSALYFCASSVRLNTDTQYFGPGTRLTVL.

There are a few counts of this clone. CDR3 sequence reads: CASSVKSTSNGYTF. CDR3 sequence (DNA): TGTGCCAGCAGTGTCAAGTCAACATCGAACGGCTACACCTTC. The chain recombines TRBV2 with TRBJ1-2; no firm D call. This CDR3 contains 14 residues. Trimming stripped 4 bases from V and 8 bases from J, with 17 bases between. CDR1 is SNHLY, CDR2 FYNNEI, per germline.

CDR3 sequence: CSARVVGEQYF. The CDR3 nucleotides read TGCAGTGCTAGGGTAGTGGGGGAGCAGTACTTC. The rearrangement links TRBV20-1 to TRBJ2-7; D gene ambiguous. Trimming stripped 3 bases from V and 7 bases from J, with 10 bases between. This CDR3 is 11 amino acids long. CDR1 is DFQATT and CDR2 is SNEGSKA in the germline V gene (reference sequence).

This chain uses TRBV4-1 with TRBJ2-7; 7 bases align to TRBD1. V gave up 4 bases and J gave up 3 bases; unmatched junction bases: 21. Germline V gene data show CDR1 as MGHRA and CDR2 as YSYEKL. This CDR3 spans 19 amino acids. In DNA form, the CDR3 reads TGCGCCAGCAGCCCTAGACGGACAACCGGGACAGTTGCTAACTACGAGCAGTACTTC. The encoded protein is CASSPRRTTGTVANYEQYF.

This sequence joins TRBV5-1 and TRBJ1-2, with 7 bases aligning to TRBD1. Germline CDR1 reads SGHRS; CDR2 reads YFSETQ. V was clipped by 7 bases and J by 8 bases; unmatched bases: 11. The CDR3 is made up of 13 amino acids. For the CDR3, the DNA is TGCGCCAGCTGCCTTCAGGGGGTTGGAGGCTACACCTTC. It yields the protein CASCLQGVGGYTF.

The CDR3 reads CASSRGTALPNYEQYF. The DNA for the CDR3 is TGTGCCAGCAGTCGAGGGACAGCCTTACCCAATTACGAGCAGTACTTC. The rearrangement joins TRBV27 to TRBJ2-7; TRBD1 aligns across 7 bases. The CDR3 contains 16 residues. The germline V gene encodes CDR1 MNHEY and CDR2 SMNVEV (reference sequence). V was pared by 5 bases and J by 4 bases, with 14 bases of the junction left unmatched.

V and J are TRBV5-1 and TRBJ2-5, with unresolved D. This CDR3 is 13 amino acids long. The V end was cut by 5 bases, the J end by 1 base, with 9 bases between. Germline loops: CDR1 SGHRS, CDR2 YFSETQ. CDR3 residues: CASRTALQETQYF. CDR3 coding DNA: TGCGCCAGCAGGACGGCCCTCCAAGAGACCCAGTACTTC.

This clone was seen once. This chain connects TRBV5-1 to TRBJ2-6; the D is unclear. The CDR3 covers 14 residues. The V gene lost 5 bases and the J gene lost 0 bases, with 6 bases spanning the gap. Germline V gene lookup returns CDR1 SGHRS and CDR2 YFSETQ. CDR3 in DNA: TGCGCCAGCAGGTGGAGCTCTGGGGCCAACGTCCTGACTTTC. This sequence encodes CASRWSSGANVLTF.